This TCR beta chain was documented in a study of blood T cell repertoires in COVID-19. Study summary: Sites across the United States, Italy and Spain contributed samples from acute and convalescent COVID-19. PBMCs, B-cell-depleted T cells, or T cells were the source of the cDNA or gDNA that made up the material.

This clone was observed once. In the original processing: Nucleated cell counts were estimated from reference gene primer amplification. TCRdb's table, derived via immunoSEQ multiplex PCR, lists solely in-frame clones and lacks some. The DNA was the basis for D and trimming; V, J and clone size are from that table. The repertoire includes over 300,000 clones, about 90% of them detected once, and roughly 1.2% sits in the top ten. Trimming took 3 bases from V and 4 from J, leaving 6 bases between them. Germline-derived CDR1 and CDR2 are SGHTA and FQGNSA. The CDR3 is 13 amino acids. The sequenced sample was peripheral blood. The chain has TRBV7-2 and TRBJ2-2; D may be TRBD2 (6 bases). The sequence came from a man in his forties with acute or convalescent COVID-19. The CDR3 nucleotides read TGTGCCAGCAGCTTGGGGGGCACCGGGGAGCTGTTTTTT. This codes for CASSLGGTGELFF.